This T cell receptor (beta chain) was identified in a study of blood T cell repertoires in COVID-19. Study-wide context: The study drew acute and convalescent COVID-19 samples from the United States, Italy and Spain.

V was clipped by 2 bases and J by 6 bases; unmatched bases: 7. This CDR3 comprises 15 residues. Profiling relied on immunoSEQ multiplex PCR, and the TCRdb table lists in-frame clones only, not all of them. The top ten clones hold roughly 28% of a sample with approximately 150,000 clones, about 91% of them seen once. This chain links TRBV5-3 with TRBJ2-3, with 9 bases aligning to TRBD2. TRBV5-3 is known as an ORF, though its function is uncertain. The source material was peripheral blood. The sequence was obtained from a human donor in a cohort sampled during active COVID-19. The DNA of the CDR3 is TGTGCCAGAAGCTTACCTAGCGGGGCCCGGGATACGCAGTATTTT. Protein: CARSLPSGARDTQYF.